One sample yielded the 19 T cell receptor beta chains listed below, sequenced in a study of T cells after yellow fever vaccination. TCRdb fed the 5' RACE reads into MiXCR, producing one record per CDR3 protein. The profile shows about 360,000 distinct CDR3 sequences, approximately 5.7% of them singletons. The sample was PBMCs, taken 5 days after the yellow fever booster vaccination. The receptors stem from a man aged 25 to 45 who received the YFV17D yellow fever vaccine.

This rearrangement joins TRBV7-9 to TRBJ2-1; TRBD2 matches 10 bases. The V gene end was trimmed by 1 base and the J gene end by 5 bases; junction bases not matched to a gene: 5. CDR1 and CDR2 (germline): SEHNR, FQNEAQ (reference sequence). The CDR3 spans 16 residues. CDR3 in DNA: TGTGCCAGCAGCTTAGAAGGGGGACTAGCGAACAATGAGCAGTTCTTC. Amino acid sequence: CASSLEGGLANNEQFF.

This clonotype was recorded at least ten times. The rearrangement links TRBV12-3 or TRBV12-4 to TRBJ2-7; D is unclear. CDR3 length: 13 amino acids. The V and J ends lost 11 bases and 0 bases respectively, with 14 bases between them. The CDR3 bases are TGTGCCCCCCCGCCGGATCCCTCCTACGAGCAGTACTTC. Its protein is CAPPPDPSYEQYF.

This clonotype was observed a few times. The rearrangement uses TRBV6-2 or TRBV6-3 and TRBJ1-2; D gene unclear. This CDR3 has 14 amino acids. Trimming pared 1 base from V and 6 bases from J, leaving 12 bases between. Germline V gives CDR1 MNHEY, CDR2 SVGEGT. CDR3 amino acids: CASSYYGELDGYTF. The CDR3 nucleotides read TGTGCCAGCAGTTACTACGGGGAATTGGATGGCTACACCTTC.

This clonotype appeared a few times. The chain employs TRBV12-3 or TRBV12-4 and TRBJ2-1, with D uncertain. The CDR3 totals 17 residues. Trimming stripped 5 bases from V and 6 bases from J, with 23 bases between. CDR3 DNA: TGTGCCAGCAGTCCCCCCTTGAGCATATCCCCGGGCAATGAGCAGTTCTTC. This sequence encodes CASSPPLSISPGNEQFF.

The chain carries TRBV29-1 and TRBJ2-6, with 10 bases matching TRBD1. The CDR3 runs 15 residues. The germline CDR1 and CDR2 sequences are SQVTM and ANQGSEA. Trimming cost V 3 bases and J 2 bases; bases outside gene matches: 1. CDR3 sequence reads: CSVEGTGAGANVLTF. In DNA form, the CDR3 reads TGCAGCGTTGAGGGGACAGGGGCTGGGGCCAACGTCCTGACTTTC.

This chain uses TRBV27 with TRBJ2-2; the D gene could be TRBD1 or TRBD2 (5 bases each). Germline V gene sequence: CDR1 MNHEY, CDR2 SMNVEV (reference sequence). V lost 3 bases to trimming and J lost 3 bases, with 11 bases between them. The CDR3 extends over 15 amino acids. The CDR3 protein is CASSLGRIDTGELFF. CDR3 nucleotide sequence: TGTGCCAGCAGTTTGGGACGGATAGACACCGGGGAGCTGTTTTTT.

This clonotype was detected ten times or more. This sequence joins TRBV29-1 and TRBJ2-5, with TRBD1 matching over 7 bases. With V trimmed by 5 bases and J by 2 bases, 5 bases remained unmatched. The CDR3 sequence is 13 residues long. Per the germline V gene, CDR1 is SQVTM and CDR2 is ANQGSEA. The CDR3 region is CSVPPGQQETQYF. CDR3 nucleotides: TGCAGCGTTCCCCCGGGACAGCAAGAGACCCAGTACTTC.

This clonotype has ten or more counts. The V call is TRBV6-2 or TRBV6-3, the J call TRBJ2-1; D might be TRBD1 or TRBD2, each matching 5 bases. This CDR3 region has 15 residues. CDR1 and CDR2 (germline): MNHEY, SVGEGT. The V end lost 5 bases, the J end lost 5 bases, and 16 bases lay between the germline ends. In nucleotides, the CDR3 is TGTGCCAGCAGTGGTGACGGGGTGGGACACAATGAGCAGTTCTTC. This sequence encodes CASSGDGVGHNEQFF.

The J gene is TRBJ2-2, the V gene TRBV10-2; D not certain. Trimming cost V 10 bases and J 5 bases, with 14 bases left between them. This CDR3 contains 13 residues. Germline CDR1 is WSHSY and CDR2 is SAAADI. For the CDR3, the DNA is TGCGCCACCGCCGGTCTCGTTACCGGGGAGCTGTTTTTT. Protein product: CATAGLVTGELFF.

This rearrangement joins TRBV3-1 to TRBJ2-7; 8 positions match TRBD1. The V segment lost 4 bases and the J segment 6 bases; nucleotides outside the gene matches: 8. This CDR3 is 14 amino acids long. CDR1 is LGHDT and CDR2 is YNNKEL in the germline V gene (reference sequence). The CDR3 spells CASSRTGSRLEQYF. The CDR3 DNA is TGTGCCAGCAGCCGGACAGGGAGCCGTCTCGAGCAGTACTTC.

This chain connects TRBV5-6 to TRBJ2-5; D gene ambiguous. The CDR3 has 14 amino acids. In germline, CDR1 is SGHDT, CDR2 YYEEEE. Trimming removed 2 bases at V and 0 bases at J, with 8 bases between. Here the CDR3 reads CASSFRRNQETQYF. The CDR3 DNA reads as TGTGCCAGCAGCTTCCGGCGAAACCAAGAGACCCAGTACTTC.

This clonotype was found a few times. V and J are TRBV2 and TRBJ2-3; D is ambiguous. CDR1 and CDR2 (germline): SNHLY, FYNNEI. The germline V and J ends were trimmed by 3 bases and 12 bases, with 10 bases remaining between them. There are 11 residues in the CDR3. As DNA, the CDR3 is TGTGCCAGCAGTGAGGGGATGTATCAGTATTTT. Residues: CASSEGMYQYF. The full variable domain, rest sourced from reference TRBV2 and TRBJ2-3, is EPEVTQTPSHQVTQMGQEVILRCVPISNHLYFYWYRQILGQKVEFLVSFYNNEISEKSEIFDDQFSVERPDGSNFTLKIRSTKLEDSAMYFCASSEGMYQYFGPGTRLTVL.

The chain recombines TRBV5-1 with TRBJ2-7, with 8 nucleotides matching TRBD2. The ends lost 1 base at V and 2 bases at J; junction bases unmatched: 11. CDR1 is SGHRS and CDR2 is YFSETQ in the germline V gene. This CDR3 has 17 amino acids. CDR3 region: CASSLWLAGPDPYEQYF. The CDR3 DNA reads as TGCGCCAGCAGCTTGTGGCTAGCGGGTCCGGACCCCTACGAGCAGTACTTC. Full variable domain (rest looked up from reference TRBV5-1 and TRBJ2-7): KAGVTQTPRYLIKTRGQQVTLSCSPISGHRSVSWYQQTPGQGLQFLFEYFSETQRNKGNFPGRFSGRQFSNSRSEMNVSTLELGDSALYLCASSLWLAGPDPYEQYFGPGTRLTVT.

The table lists this clonotype with a few counts. V is TRBV7-2 and J is TRBJ2-7; unclear D gene. The V end lost 1 base, the J end lost 4 bases, and 8 bases lay between the germline ends. The CDR3 length is 13 residues. Germline lookup yields CDR1 SGHTA and CDR2 FQGNSA. CDR3 DNA: TGTGCCAGCAGCTTAGTACCGGGTTACGAGCAGTACTTC. Protein sequence: CASSLVPGYEQYF.

This clonotype was picked up a small number of times. This chain connects TRBV11-1 to TRBJ2-7, with TRBD2 as a possible D gene (6 bases). With 3 bases removed from V and 6 bases from J, the gap between germline ends came to 15 bases. From germline, CDR1 is SGHAT and CDR2 FQDESV (reference sequence). This CDR3 is built from 14 residues. The DNA for the CDR3 is TGTGCCAGCAGCTTCGGACTACGGAGTGGCGAGCAGTACTTC. Amino acids: CASSFGLRSGEQYF.

The rearrangement joins TRBV4-3 to TRBJ2-3; D is ambiguous. The CDR3 runs 14 residues. Trimming took 3 bases from V and 5 from J, leaving 12 bases between them. Germline assignment: CDR1 LGHNA and CDR2 YSLEER. The CDR3 DNA reads TGCGCCAGCAGCCATTCAGGTCGCGGAGATACGCAGTATTTT. Translated, it gives CASSHSGRGDTQYF.

This clonotype occurred a few times. The gene calls are TRBV7-9 and TRBJ1-4; D possibly corresponds to TRBD1 (5 bases). V dropped 4 bases and J dropped 6 bases, with 15 bases sitting between them. The CDR3 has 15 amino acids. In germline, CDR1 is SEHNR, CDR2 FQNEAQ (reference sequence). CDR3 in DNA: TGTGCCAGCAGCTCGTCGGGGGGGTATGATGAAAAACTGTTTTTT. Residues: CASSSSGGYDEKLFF.

This clonotype was seen more than once but under ten times. This CDR3 reads CASSLRSGSVTSTDTQYF. Here the CDR3 DNA reads TGTGCCAGCAGCTTGCGTAGCGGGAGTGTTACTAGCACAGATACGCAGTATTTT. The chain uses TRBV5-6 and TRBJ2-3; 9 positions agree with TRBD2. The CDR3 has 18 residues. V was clipped by 1 base and J by 0 bases; unmatched bases: 9. Germline loops: CDR1 SGHDT, CDR2 YYEEEE.

This clonotype has more than one count but fewer than ten. The chain employs TRBV5-1 and TRBJ2-7; 9 bases line up with TRBD1. The length of the CDR3 is 16 residues. The V and J ends lost 0 bases and 0 bases, in that order; junction bases with no gene match: 4. CDR1 SGHRS and CDR2 YFSETQ come from the germline V gene. CDR3 coding DNA: TGCGCCAGCAGCTTGGCTACGGGACAGGGCTCCTACGAGCAGTACTTC. Translation gives CASSLATGQGSYEQYF.